The 28 T cell receptor beta chains below come from one sample, sequenced in a study of blood T cell repertoires in COVID-19. Clones were sequenced by immunoSEQ multiplex PCR, and TCRdb holds only the in-frame ones, with some missing. The sample contains under 300,000 clones, 80% to 90% of which appear only once. The sample comprised PBMCs or T cells enriched from blood (not recorded which). The receptors come from a woman aged 45-59 years who had recovered from COVID-19.

The J gene is TRBJ1-2, the V gene TRBV29-1; 8 positions match TRBD1. Germline trimming cut 7 bases from V and 8 bases from J; bases unmatched to any gene: 6. CDR3 length: 11 amino acids. Germline CDR1 SQVTM, CDR2 ANQGSEA. The CDR3 region has the DNA TGCAGCGGACAGGGGAGCCGAGGCTACACCTTC. It is translated as CSGQGSRGYTF. The full variable domain, its missing parts supplied by reference TRBV29-1 and TRBJ1-2, is SAVISQKPSRDICQRGTSLTIQCQVDSQVTMMFWYRQQPGQSLTLIATANQGSEATYESGFVIDKFPISRPNLTFSTLTVSNMSPEDSSIYLCSGQGSRGYTFGSGTRLTVV.

This chain links TRBV28 with TRBJ2-7, with 10 bases that match TRBD1. The CDR3 covers 13 residues. Unmatched junction bases numbered 6, after V lost 7 bases and J lost 6 bases. The V gene's germline CDR1 is MDHEN and CDR2 SYDVKM. The CDR3 reads CASTWTGGSEQYF. CDR3 sequence (DNA): TGTGCCAGCACCTGGACAGGGGGTAGCGAGCAGTACTTC. The whole variable domain, filled in from reference TRBV28 and TRBJ2-7, reads DVKVTQSSRYLVKRTGEKVFLECVQDMDHENMFWYRQDPGLGLRLIYFSYDVKMKEKGDIPEGYSVSREKKERFSLILESASTNQTSMYLCASTWTGGSEQYFGPGTRLTVT.

The genes are TRBV27 and TRBJ2-1, with a weak D call TRBD2 (6 bases). Germline loops: CDR1 MNHEY, CDR2 SMNVEV (reference sequence). The V gene lost 6 bases and the J gene lost 0 bases, with 12 bases spanning the gap. The CDR3 consists of 15 residues. Here the CDR3 DNA reads TGTGCCAGCAGCATCACTAGCCCCTCCTACAATGAGCAGTTCTTC. This codes for CASSITSPSYNEQFF.

V and J are TRBV9 and TRBJ1-1; D not resolved. Germline V gene lookup returns CDR1 SGDLS and CDR2 YYNGEE. Trimming left V 4 bases short and J 1 base short, with 8 bases between. CDR3 length: 13 amino acids. CDR3: CASSRTGNTEAFF. The CDR3 DNA follows: TGTGCCAGCAGCCGTACGGGGAACACTGAAGCTTTCTTT.

V and J are TRBV28 and TRBJ2-3; 8 nucleotides align to TRBD1. V lost 4 bases to trimming and J lost 2 bases; unmatched junction nucleotides: 2. The germline V gene encodes CDR1 MDHEN and CDR2 SYDVKM. The CDR3 has 14 amino acids. The CDR3: CASSSTGDTDTQYF. The DNA for the CDR3 is TGTGCCAGCAGTTCGACAGGGGACACAGATACGCAGTATTTT.

This chain uses TRBV3-1 (or the pseudogene TRBV3-2) with TRBJ2-3; 7 positions match TRBD2. Germline V lookup: CDR1 LGHDT, CDR2 YNNKEL (reference sequence). This CDR3 spans 15 amino acids. The J segment lost 6 bases and the V segment lost 0 bases, leaving 6 bases of the junction unmatched. The CDR3 loop is CASSQELAVPDTQYF. The CDR3 DNA sequence: TGTGCCAGCAGCCAAGAGCTAGCGGTCCCGGATACGCAGTATTTT.

V and J are TRBV12-2 and TRBJ2-1; the D segment call TRBD1 is taken from the table without a DNA check. TRBV12-2 is designated a pseudogene. This CDR3 comprises 15 residues. CDR3 sequence: CASRFDRGSYNEQFF. CDR3 DNA sequence: TGTGCAAGTCGCTTCGACAGGGGCTCCTACAATGAGCAGTTCTTC.

V and J are TRBV18 and TRBJ2-1; possible D gene TRBD2, 6 bases. CDR1 and CDR2 (germline): KGHSH, LQKENI. The CDR3 consists of 13 residues. Between the trimmed V and J ends, which lost 0 bases and 10 bases, there was a span of 10 bases. CDR3 loop: CASSPPREVEQFF. CDR3 nucleotide sequence: TGTGCCAGCTCACCACCCAGGGAGGTAGAGCAGTTCTTC.

CDR3 sequence reads: CASSLGSGTGELFF. The CDR3 DNA is TGTGCCAGCAGCTTAGGGAGCGGTACCGGGGAGCTGTTTTTT. The chain links TRBV7-2 to TRBJ2-2, with a tentative D call TRBD2 (5 bases). Trimming pared 1 base from V and 5 bases from J, leaving 8 bases between. This CDR3 comprises 14 residues. CDR1 is SGHTA and CDR2 is FQGNSA in the germline V gene.

The V call is TRBV23-1, the J call TRBJ2-5, with D unclear. TRBV23-1 is an ORF, with its function uncertain. Deletions cut 4 bases from V and 4 bases from J, with 10 bases between. The CDR3 totals 13 residues. The CDR3 nucleotides read TGCGCCAGCAGTCCTCAGTGGGCAGAGACCCAGTACTTC. This codes for CASSPQWAETQYF.

The CDR3: CASSHRGFYEQYF. The CDR3 coding sequence is TGCGCCAGCAGCCACAGGGGATTCTACGAGCAGTACTTC. This chain uses TRBV4-1 with TRBJ2-7, with D possibly TRBD1 on 6 matching bases. Germline loops: CDR1 MGHRA, CDR2 YSYEKL. The CDR3 spans 13 residues. The ends were cut back, 3 bases at V and 3 bases at J, with 9 bases in the middle.

The rearrangement links TRBV19 to TRBJ1-5, with a weak D call TRBD1 (5 bases). The CDR3 runs to 15 residues. CDR1 is LNHDA and CDR2 is SQIVND in the germline V gene (reference sequence). Deletions cut 2 bases from V and 4 bases from J, with 12 bases between. The CDR3 coding sequence is TGTGCCAGTAGTATAAGAGGCCAGGGTAATCAGCCCCAGCATTTT. Protein product: CASSIRGQGNQPQHF.

This chain uses TRBV4-1 with TRBJ2-5, with TRBD1 identical over 7 bases. Germline CDR1 reads MGHRA; CDR2 reads YSYEKL. CDR3 size: 15 residues. The junction had 6 bases not matched to a gene; V was cut back by 4 bases and J by 1 base. The CDR3 loop reads CASSLEGQPQETQYF. The CDR3 nucleotides read TGCGCCAGCAGCCTAGAGGGACAGCCCCAAGAGACCCAGTACTTC.

The CDR3 reads CASSRGQGNSPLHF. DNA for the CDR3: TGTGCCAGTAGTAGGGGACAGGGGAATTCACCCCTCCACTTT. This chain joins TRBV19 and TRBJ1-6; the match to TRBD1 covers 10 bases. Germline CDR1 is LNHDA and CDR2 is SQIVND (reference sequence). This CDR3 contains 14 residues. The V gene end was trimmed by 4 bases and the J gene end by 7 bases; junction bases not matched to a gene: 1. The full variable domain, with the rest looked up from reference TRBV19 and TRBJ1-6, is DGGITQSPKYLFRKEGQNVTLSCEQNLNHDAMYWYRQDPGQGLRLIYYSQIVNDFQKGDIAEGYSVSREKKESFPLTVTSAQKNPTAFYLCASSRGQGNSPLHFGNGTRLTVT.

The chain recombines TRBV19 with TRBJ1-1, with a weak D call TRBD1 (5 bases). The V end was cut by 5 bases, the J end by 1 base, with 11 bases between. The CDR3 length is 14 residues. CDR1 and CDR2 (germline): LNHDA, SQIVND (reference sequence). Here the CDR3 DNA reads TGTGCCAGTAGTGCGGGACGGCAGAACACTGAAGCTTTCTTT. It is translated as CASSAGRQNTEAFF.

The rearrangement uses TRBV30 and TRBJ1-2, with TRBD1 as a possible D gene (6 bases). V gave up 0 bases and J gave up 7 bases, with 9 bases separating them. Germline V gives CDR1 GTSNPN, CDR2 SVGIG (reference sequence). The CDR3 totals 12 residues. The CDR3 DNA follows: TGTGCCTGGAGTGTCAGGGGAATTGGCTACACCTTC. Encoded protein: CAWSVRGIGYTF.

The chain combines TRBV19 with TRBJ2-3; 11 bases match TRBD1. This CDR3 spans 14 amino acids. The germline gives CDR1 LNHDA, CDR2 SQIVND (reference sequence). With V trimmed by 6 bases and J by 5 bases, 4 bases remained unmatched. The CDR3 reads CASRDRGRVDTQYF. The CDR3 region has the DNA TGTGCCAGTAGGGACAGGGGGCGAGTAGATACGCAGTATTTT.

V usage is TRBV19 and J usage is TRBJ2-1; TRBD2 matches 11 bases. The trim removed 1 base at V and 7 bases at J, leaving 12 bases unmatched. Germline V gives CDR1 LNHDA, CDR2 SQIVND (reference sequence). The CDR3 has 18 residues. This chain's CDR3 is CASSIGKTSGRAINEQFF. The CDR3 region has the DNA TGTGCCAGTAGTATAGGGAAAACTAGCGGGAGAGCCATAAATGAGCAGTTCTTC.

The V call is TRBV7-3, the J call TRBJ2-3, with TRBD2 as a possible D gene (7 bases). This CDR3 has 15 residues. The V gene's germline CDR1 is SGHTA and CDR2 FQGTGA. V was pared by 0 bases and J by 6 bases, with 13 bases between. CDR3 amino acids: CASSLTGGRTDTQYF. CDR3 in DNA: TGTGCCAGCAGCTTAACGGGGGGGCGTACGGATACGCAGTATTTT.

The chain has TRBV5-1 and TRBJ1-2, with unresolved D. The CDR3 contains 13 residues. Trimming cost V 4 bases and J 9 bases, with 16 bases left between them. Germline-derived CDR1 and CDR2 are SGHRS and YFSETQ. The CDR3: CASSIEDVMSYTF. CDR3 DNA sequence: TGCGCCAGCAGCATTGAGGATGTCATGAGCTACACCTTC.

This clone was counted many times. The V call is TRBV29-1, the J call TRBJ2-1; possible D gene TRBD1, 5 bases. The CDR3 is 14 amino acids. The germline V gene has CDR1 SQVTM and CDR2 ANQGSEA. Trimming stripped 3 bases from V and 9 bases from J, with 18 bases between. CDR3 protein: CSVDSSLGQGEQFF. The CDR3 nucleotides read TGCAGCGTTGATTCGAGTCTGGGGCAGGGTGAGCAGTTCTTC.

The chain employs TRBV7-9 and TRBJ2-5, with 8 bases lining up with TRBD1. The CDR3 totals 14 residues. CDR1 is SEHNR and CDR2 is FQNEAQ in the germline V gene (reference sequence). Trimming cost V 5 bases and J 2 bases; bases outside gene matches: 4. The CDR3 protein is CASSRQGWQETQYF. In DNA form, the CDR3 reads TGTGCCAGCAGCCGACAGGGGTGGCAAGAGACCCAGTACTTC.

In this sample, this clone turned up a few times. At one of its ends the junction is not consistent with the germline gene, which may arise from a read error. The V gene is TRBV6-1, the J gene TRBJ2-7; D is unresolved. The CDR3 length is 11 residues. The germline V gene encodes CDR1 MNHNS and CDR2 SASEGT. The DNA for the CDR3 is TGTGCCAGCAGTGAAGGTTGGCTTGCCCATTTC. It encodes CASSEGWLAHF.

The chain is built from TRBV28 and TRBJ2-1; TRBD2 aligns across 10 bases. J lost 4 bases, V lost 1 base, and 4 bases had no gene match. This CDR3 has 16 residues. Germline loops: CDR1 MDHEN, CDR2 SYDVKM. CDR3 nucleotide sequence: TGTGCCAGCAGTTTATCCCAGCGGGGGGGTTACAATGAGCAGTTCTTC. Protein sequence: CASSLSQRGGYNEQFF. Full variable domain (rest looked up from reference TRBV28 and TRBJ2-1): DVKVTQSSRYLVKRTGEKVFLECVQDMDHENMFWYRQDPGLGLRLIYFSYDVKMKEKGDIPEGYSVSREKKERFSLILESASTNQTSMYLCASSLSQRGGYNEQFFGPGTRLTVL.

V and J are TRBV28 and TRBJ2-2; 7 bases align to TRBD2. Trimming at V came to 4 bases and at J to 4 bases, leaving 9 bases not matched to a gene. The germline V gene encodes CDR1 MDHEN and CDR2 SYDVKM. The CDR3 consists of 16 residues. CDR3 nucleotides: TGTGCCAGCAGTTCACCCGGGAGGCGGGGCACCGGGGAGCTGTTTTTT. It codes for CASSSPGRRGTGELFF.

This clone was seen a handful of times. The V call is TRBV10-3, the J call TRBJ1-2, with D unclear. The CDR3 spans 13 residues. The V gene's germline CDR1 is ENHRY and CDR2 SYGVKD. V was cut by 3 bases and J by 0 bases, with 5 bases left in between. This CDR3 is CAISDEANYGYTF. Here the CDR3 DNA reads TGTGCCATCAGTGATGAGGCTAACTATGGCTACACCTTC.

This chain connects TRBV5-1 to TRBJ2-1, with 7 bases aligning to TRBD2. The CDR3 spans 15 residues. V lost 0 bases to trimming and J lost 6 bases; unmatched junction nucleotides: 6. Germline-derived CDR1 and CDR2 are SGHRS and YFSETQ. The chain's CDR3 is CASSLAGREINEQFF. The CDR3 coding sequence is TGCGCCAGCAGCTTGGCGGGGCGGGAGATCAATGAGCAGTTCTTC.

This clone was counted a single time. This chain uses TRBV11-2 with TRBJ2-6; D is perhaps TRBD2 (6 bases). This CDR3 contains 19 residues. Trimming removed 5 bases from V and 2 bases from J, with 22 bases in between. CDR1 and CDR2 (germline): SGHAT, FQNNGV. The chain's CDR3 is CASSLAYNRVLAGANVLTF. CDR3 in DNA: TGTGCCAGCAGCCTAGCGTATAACAGAGTACTTGCTGGGGCCAACGTCCTGACTTTC.